This passage covers 8 T cell receptor beta chains from one sample sequenced in a study of blood T cell repertoires in COVID-19. TCRdb's copy holds only in-frame clones and misses some; the assay was immunoSEQ multiplex PCR. The sample shows some 65,000 clones, roughly 86% of them seen only once. The specimen was peripheral blood. The receptors were gathered from a man in his forties or fifties with COVID-19, enrolled during active disease.

This clone was observed a handful of times. V is TRBV19 and J is TRBJ1-2; tentative D call: TRBD1 (5 bases). Trimming cost V 5 bases and J 4 bases, with 11 bases left between them. The V gene's germline CDR1 is LNHDA and CDR2 SQIVND (reference sequence). This CDR3 region has 13 residues. CDR3: CASSSTVTYGYTF. The CDR3 DNA reads TGTGCCAGTAGTTCGACAGTCACCTATGGCTACACCTTC.

The rearrangement uses TRBV5-1 and TRBJ2-1; TRBD2 matches at 10 bases. CDR1 is SGHRS, CDR2 YFSETQ, per germline. The CDR3 sequence is 14 residues long. V trimming: 7 bases; J trimming: 8 bases; junction bases outside the gene matches: 9. DNA for the CDR3: TGCGCCAGCCGTTCTAGCGGGGGCGTGGATGAGCAGTTCTTC. This gives the protein CASRSSGGVDEQFF.

This chain uses TRBV28 with TRBJ2-2; D may be TRBD1 (5 bases). CDR1 is MDHEN and CDR2 is SYDVKM in the germline V gene. V was clipped by 6 bases and J by 5 bases, with 13 bases between them. The CDR3 has 14 residues. The CDR3 DNA reads TGTGCCAGCAGACAGGCCGGAGAGACCGGGGAGCTGTTTTTT. It codes for CASRQAGETGELFF. The variable domain in full, with the rest retrieved from reference TRBV28 and TRBJ2-2, is DVKVTQSSRYLVKRTGEKVFLECVQDMDHENMFWYRQDPGLGLRLIYFSYDVKMKEKGDIPEGYSVSREKKERFSLILESASTNQTSMYLCASRQAGETGELFFGEGSRLTVL.

V and J are TRBV6-5 and TRBJ2-7; 7 positions match TRBD1. The CDR3 loop spans 13 amino acids. The germline V gene encodes CDR1 MNHEY and CDR2 SVGAGI. V lost 7 bases, J lost 3 bases, and 6 bases stayed unmatched. The CDR3 nucleotides are TGTGCCAGCACTTCGACAGGGCTCTACGAGCAGTACTTC. Protein sequence: CASTSTGLYEQYF.

The chain has TRBV10-2 and TRBJ1-6; possibly TRBD1 for D (5 bases). This CDR3 region has 15 residues. Per germline, CDR1 WSHSY and CDR2 SAAADI. V lost 6 bases to trimming and J lost 9 bases, with 18 bases between them. CDR3 protein: CASRLLRQGLSPLHF. The CDR3 DNA is TGCGCCAGCAGGCTCCTTCGGCAGGGCCTTTCACCCCTCCACTTT.

V usage is TRBV7-8 and J usage is TRBJ1-5, with TRBD1 identical over 9 bases. The CDR3 totals 17 residues. In germline, CDR1 is SGHVS, CDR2 FQNEAQ. The V segment lost 4 bases and the J segment 3 bases; nucleotides outside the gene matches: 10. CDR3 in amino acids: CASSSPRTGDNNQPQHF. The DNA of the CDR3 is TGTGCCAGCAGCTCCCCAAGGACAGGGGATAACAATCAGCCCCAGCATTTT. Complete variable domain (other parts from reference TRBV7-8 and TRBJ1-5): GAGVSQSPRYKVAKRGQDVALRCDPISGHVSLFWYQQALGQGPEFLTYFQNEAQLDKSGLPSDRFFAERPEGSVSTLKIQRTQQEDSAVYLCASSSPRTGDNNQPQHFGDGTRLSIL.

This clone was counted once. The chain combines TRBV7-9 with TRBJ1-2; D is uncertain. Trimming took 5 bases from V and 6 from J, leaving 16 bases between them. The CDR3 has 14 residues. Germline lookup yields CDR1 SEHNR and CDR2 FQNEAQ (reference sequence). The chain's CDR3 is CASSDLGASDGYTF. CDR3 DNA sequence: TGTGCCAGCAGCGACCTAGGCGCGTCGGATGGCTACACCTTC.

The V and J genes are TRBV5-1 and TRBJ1-2; maybe TRBD1 (5 bases). Germline V gives CDR1 SGHRS, CDR2 YFSETQ. This CDR3 is 13 amino acids long. The V gene lost 6 bases and the J gene lost 2 bases, with 11 bases spanning the gap. The CDR3 loop reads CASTSGENYGYTF. CDR3 sequence (DNA): TGCGCCAGCACCTCGGGGGAAAACTATGGCTACACCTTC.